This record concerns one T cell receptor (delta chain) sequence. This is likely an artifact of a read error, given a far larger clone one base away. TCRdb re-processed the reads using CATT. Of some 5,000 delta-chain clones listed, roughly 0.41% are singletons. This entry is derived from a study of gamma-delta chains in newborns, infants, children. This CDR3 has 19 residues. Germline V CDR1 and CDR2: GEAIGNYY, EKD. The material sequenced was blood. The chain combines TRDV2 with TRDJ3; TRDD3 is a possible D gene (6 bases). The receptor comes from a child who was a newborn, infant or young child, either healthy, febrile or measles-vaccinated (not recorded which). Here the CDR3 DNA reads TGTGCCTGTGACACCGTGGGGATTCGGAGCTCCTGGGACGCCCGACAGATGTTTTTC. Translating gives CACDTVGIRSSWDARQMFF.